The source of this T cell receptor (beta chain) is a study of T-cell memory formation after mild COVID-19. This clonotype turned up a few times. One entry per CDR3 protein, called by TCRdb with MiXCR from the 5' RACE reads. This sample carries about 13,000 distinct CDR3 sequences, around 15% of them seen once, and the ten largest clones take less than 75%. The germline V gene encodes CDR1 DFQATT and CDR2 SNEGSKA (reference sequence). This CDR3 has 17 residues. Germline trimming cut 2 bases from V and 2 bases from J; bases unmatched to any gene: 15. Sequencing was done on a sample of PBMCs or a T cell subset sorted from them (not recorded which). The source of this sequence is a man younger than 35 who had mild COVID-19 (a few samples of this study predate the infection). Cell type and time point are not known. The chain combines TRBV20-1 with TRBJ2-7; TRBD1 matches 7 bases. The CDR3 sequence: CSARRPRPTGEPYEQYF. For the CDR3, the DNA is TGCAGTGCTAGAAGGCCCCGCCCTACAGGGGAGCCCTACGAGCAGTACTTC.